Listed below are T cell receptor beta chains from one sample, sequenced in a study of cytomegalovirus exposure and HLA in healthy donors. Profiled with immunoSEQ multiplex PCR; TCRdb holds only in-frame clones, not every one. The sample holds about 150,000 clones; about 60% are singletons and the top ten take approximately 6.6%. The sample taken for sequencing was PBMCs. The receptors were gathered from a woman between 55 and 75 years old in good health and CMV-seropositive. Both conserved end residues are part of each CDR3. Fields, in order: D gene, V gene, J gene, clone size, CDR3 length, CDR3 DNA, CDR3 protein. D genes are given only for firm matches. Rows give clone size only sometimes, using once, few, many, or a class for an expanded clone.

D gene: .; V gene: TRBV10-1; J gene: TRBJ2-7; clone size: few; CDR3 length: 15; CDR3 DNA: TGCGCCAGCAGTGAGTCGAAGAGGGCTAACCACGAGCAGTACTTC; CDR3 protein: CASSESKRANHEQYF
D gene: TRBD1; V gene: TRBV5-1; J gene: TRBJ1-4; clone size: few; CDR3 length: 15; CDR3 DNA: TGCGCCAGCAGCTTAGGGGGGACAGGCAATGAAAAACTGTTTTTT; CDR3 protein: CASSLGGTGNEKLFF
D gene: TRBD1; V gene: TRBV5-1; J gene: TRBJ2-7; clone size: few; CDR3 length: 14; CDR3 DNA: TGCGCCAGCAGCTGGGACAGGGGTTCTTACGAGCAGTACTTC; CDR3 protein: CASSWDRGSYEQYF
D gene: .; V gene: TRBV5-1; J gene: TRBJ1-2; clone size: .; CDR3 length: 15; CDR3 DNA: TGCGCCAGCAGTATAGGTTCGGGAGCGGGGTATGGCTACACCTTC; CDR3 protein: CASSIGSGAGYGYTF
D gene: TRBD2; V gene: TRBV5-4; J gene: TRBJ2-7; clone size: few; CDR3 length: 16; CDR3 DNA: TGTGCCAGCAGCGGGACTAGCGGTCTGAGCTCCTACGAGCAGTACTTC; CDR3 protein: CASSGTSGLSSYEQYF
D gene: TRBD2; V gene: TRBV19; J gene: TRBJ2-6; clone size: once; CDR3 length: 15; CDR3 DNA: TGTGCCAGTAGTATGGGGGGGACTGGGGCCAACGTCCTGACTTTC; CDR3 protein: CASSMGGTGANVLTF
D gene: .; V gene: TRBV7-8; J gene: TRBJ2-7; clone size: .; CDR3 length: 14; CDR3 DNA: TGTGCCAGCAGCTTAGCGTCACGGAGCTACGAGCAGTACTTC; CDR3 protein: CASSLASRSYEQYF
D gene: .; V gene: TRBV2; J gene: TRBJ2-2; clone size: few; CDR3 length: 13; CDR3 DNA: TGTGCCAGCAGTGAGACTTTCACCGGGGAGCTGTTTTTT; CDR3 protein: CASSETFTGELFF
D gene: TRBD2; V gene: TRBV28; J gene: TRBJ2-3; clone size: .; CDR3 length: 14; CDR3 DNA: TGTGCCAGCAGCTCGAGCGGGATCTCAGATACGCAGTATTTT; CDR3 protein: CASSSSGISDTQYF
D gene: TRBD1; V gene: TRBV5-1; J gene: TRBJ1-1; clone size: .; CDR3 length: 17; CDR3 DNA: TGCGCCAGCAGCTTCGGGACAGGGGGCGTCATGAACACTGAAGCTTTCTTT; CDR3 protein: CASSFGTGGVMNTEAFF
D gene: .; V gene: TRBV5-1; J gene: TRBJ2-2; clone size: .; CDR3 length: 15; CDR3 DNA: TGCGCCAGCAGCTTGGCCCTCACTAGCACCGGGGAGCTGTTTTTT; CDR3 protein: CASSLALTSTGELFF
D gene: .; V gene: TRBV28; J gene: TRBJ1-2; clone size: .; CDR3 length: 13; CDR3 DNA: TGTGCCAGCAGTTTACCCAGGGAACATGGCTACACCTTC; CDR3 protein: CASSLPREHGYTF
D gene: .; V gene: TRBV28; J gene: TRBJ2-2; clone size: .; CDR3 length: 15; CDR3 DNA: TGTGCCAGCAGTCCGGGGGGCAGTGACACCGGGGAGCTGTTTTTT; CDR3 protein: CASSPGGSDTGELFF
D gene: .; V gene: TRBV28; J gene: TRBJ1-2; clone size: .; CDR3 length: 15; CDR3 DNA: TGTGCCAGCAGTCCGCGGACAGCGGGAAGCTATGGCTACACCTTC; CDR3 protein: CASSPRTAGSYGYTF
D gene: TRBD2; V gene: TRBV25-1; J gene: TRBJ2-3; clone size: .; CDR3 length: 17; CDR3 DNA: TGTGCCAGCAGTGCTACTAGCGGGAGGCATTGGACAGATACGCAGTATTTT; CDR3 protein: CASSATSGRHWTDTQYF
D gene: TRBD2; V gene: TRBV10-2; J gene: TRBJ2-1; clone size: .; CDR3 length: 16; CDR3 DNA: TGCGCCAGCTCTGTAGCGGGAGGGCCGGGAGGTAATGAGCAGTTCTTC; CDR3 protein: CASSVAGGPGGNEQFF
D gene: .; V gene: TRBV30; J gene: TRBJ1-4; clone size: once; CDR3 length: 13; CDR3 DNA: TGTGCCTGGAACCGCAGGACTAATGAAAAACTGTTTTTT; CDR3 protein: CAWNRRTNEKLFF
D gene: .; V gene: TRBV6-5; J gene: TRBJ1-4; clone size: few; CDR3 length: 15; CDR3 DNA: TGTGCCAGCCGGTCCTTCGGAGGGCCTAATGAAAAACTGTTTTTT; CDR3 protein: CASRSFGGPNEKLFF